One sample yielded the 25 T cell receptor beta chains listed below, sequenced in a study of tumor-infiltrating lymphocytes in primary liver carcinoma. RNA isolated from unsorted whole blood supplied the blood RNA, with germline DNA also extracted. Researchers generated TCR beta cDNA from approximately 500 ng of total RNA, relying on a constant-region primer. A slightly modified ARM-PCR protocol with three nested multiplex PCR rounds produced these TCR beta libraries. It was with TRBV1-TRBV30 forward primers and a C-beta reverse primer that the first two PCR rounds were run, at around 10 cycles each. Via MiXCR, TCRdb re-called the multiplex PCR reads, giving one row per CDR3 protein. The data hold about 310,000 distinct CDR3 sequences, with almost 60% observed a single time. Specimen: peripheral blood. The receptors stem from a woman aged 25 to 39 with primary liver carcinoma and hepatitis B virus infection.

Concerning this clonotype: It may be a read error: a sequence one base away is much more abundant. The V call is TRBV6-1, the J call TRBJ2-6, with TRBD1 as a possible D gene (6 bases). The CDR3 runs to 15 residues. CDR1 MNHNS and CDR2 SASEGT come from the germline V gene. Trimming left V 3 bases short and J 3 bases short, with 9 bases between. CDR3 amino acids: CASSDSGVGANVLTF. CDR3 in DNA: TGTGCCAGCAGTGATTCAGGGGTTGGGGCCAACGTCCTGACTTTC.

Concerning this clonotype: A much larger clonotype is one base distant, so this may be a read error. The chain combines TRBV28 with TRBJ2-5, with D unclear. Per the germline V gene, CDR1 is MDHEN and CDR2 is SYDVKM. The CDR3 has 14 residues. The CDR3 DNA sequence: TGTGCCAGCAGTCATATACAAAGGTTAGAGGCCCAGTACTTC. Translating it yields CASSHIQRLEAQYF.

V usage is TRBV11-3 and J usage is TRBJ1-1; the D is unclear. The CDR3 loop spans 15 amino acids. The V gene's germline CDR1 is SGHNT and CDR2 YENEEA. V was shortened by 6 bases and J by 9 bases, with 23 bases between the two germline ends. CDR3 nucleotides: TGTGCCAGCAGTTTCGCCGCGGGTTCGACGACTAAAGCTTTCTTT. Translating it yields CASSFAAGSTTKAFF.

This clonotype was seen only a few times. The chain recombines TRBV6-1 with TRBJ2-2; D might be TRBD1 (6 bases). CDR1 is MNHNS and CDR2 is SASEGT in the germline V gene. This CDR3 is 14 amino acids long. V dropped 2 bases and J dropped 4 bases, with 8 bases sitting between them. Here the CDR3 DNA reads TGTGCCAGCAGTGAATTAGGGGGCACCGGGGAGCTGTTTTTT. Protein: CASSELGGTGELFF.

CDR3 protein: CASSYSRGDTEAFF. In DNA, the CDR3 is TGTGCCAGCAGTTACTCGCGGGGAGACACTGAAGCTTTCTTT. V is TRBV6-5 and J is TRBJ1-1; D uncertain. V gave up 0 bases and J gave up 3 bases, with 8 bases separating them. Germline CDR1 MNHEY, CDR2 SVGAGI. This CDR3 is 14 amino acids long.

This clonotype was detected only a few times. The CDR3 spells CASSVGPYNEQFF. The CDR3 DNA sequence: TGCGCCAGCAGTGTTGGGCCATACAATGAGCAGTTCTTC. J is TRBJ2-1 and V is TRBV10-1; D gene unclear. The CDR3 is made up of 13 amino acids. V was pared by 4 bases and J by 4 bases, with 8 bases between. The germline V gene has CDR1 WNHNN and CDR2 SYGVQD (reference sequence).

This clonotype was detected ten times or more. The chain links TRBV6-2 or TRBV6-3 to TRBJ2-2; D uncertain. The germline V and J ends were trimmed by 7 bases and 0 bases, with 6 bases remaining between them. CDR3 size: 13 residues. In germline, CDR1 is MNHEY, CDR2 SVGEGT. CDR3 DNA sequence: TGTGCCAGCATTAAAGCGAACACCGGGGAGCTGTTTTTT. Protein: CASIKANTGELFF.

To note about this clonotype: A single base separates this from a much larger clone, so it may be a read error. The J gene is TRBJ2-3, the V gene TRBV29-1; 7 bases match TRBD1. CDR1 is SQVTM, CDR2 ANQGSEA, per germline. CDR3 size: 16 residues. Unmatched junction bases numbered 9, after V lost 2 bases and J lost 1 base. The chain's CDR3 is CSVEPGQETGTDTQYF. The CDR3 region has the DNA TGCAGCGTTGAACCCGGACAGGAGACTGGCACAGATACGCAGTATTTT.

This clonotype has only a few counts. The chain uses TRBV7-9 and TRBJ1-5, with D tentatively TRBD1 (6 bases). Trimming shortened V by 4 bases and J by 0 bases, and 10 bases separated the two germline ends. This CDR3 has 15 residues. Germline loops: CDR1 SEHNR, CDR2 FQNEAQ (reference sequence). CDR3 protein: CASSSDSYSNQPQHF. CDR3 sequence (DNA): TGTGCCAGCAGCTCGGACAGCTATAGCAATCAGCCCCAGCATTTT.

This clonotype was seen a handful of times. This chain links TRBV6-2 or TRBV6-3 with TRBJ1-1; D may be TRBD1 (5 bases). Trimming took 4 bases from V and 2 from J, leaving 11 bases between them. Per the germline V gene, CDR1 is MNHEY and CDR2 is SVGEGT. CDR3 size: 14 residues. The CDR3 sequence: CASSFLGTNTEAFF. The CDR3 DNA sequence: TGTGCCAGCAGTTTTTTAGGGACTAACACTGAAGCTTTCTTT.

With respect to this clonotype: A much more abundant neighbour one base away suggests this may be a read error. The CDR3 DNA is TGCACCGTTGAAGGAGGACCCCCGGGCAGGGCCAACATTCAGTACTTC. Protein: CTVEGGPPGRANIQYF. The rearrangement links TRBV29-1 to TRBJ2-4; D tentatively reads TRBD1 or TRBD2 (5 bases each). Germline loops: CDR1 SQVTM, CDR2 ANQGSEA. The CDR3 spans 16 residues.

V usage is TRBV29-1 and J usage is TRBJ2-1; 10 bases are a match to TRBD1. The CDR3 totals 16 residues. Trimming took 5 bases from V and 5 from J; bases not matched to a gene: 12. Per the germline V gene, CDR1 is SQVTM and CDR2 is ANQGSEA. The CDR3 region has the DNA TGCAGCGTTCTCCACCTTGACAGGGGGCGGAACAATGAGCAGTTCTTC. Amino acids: CSVLHLDRGRNNEQFF.

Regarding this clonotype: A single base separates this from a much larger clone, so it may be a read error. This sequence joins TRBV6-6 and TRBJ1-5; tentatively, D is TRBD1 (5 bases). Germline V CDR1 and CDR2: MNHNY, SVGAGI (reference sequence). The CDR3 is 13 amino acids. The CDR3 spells CASTMTVYQPHHF. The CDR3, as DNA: TGTGCCAGCACCATGACAGTTTATCAGCCCCACCATTTT.

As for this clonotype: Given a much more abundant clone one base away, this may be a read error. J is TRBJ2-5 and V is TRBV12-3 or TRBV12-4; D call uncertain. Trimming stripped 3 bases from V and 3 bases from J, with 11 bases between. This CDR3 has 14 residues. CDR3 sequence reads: CASSLVEGKETQYF. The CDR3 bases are TGTGCCAGCAGTTTGGTGGAAGGGAAAGAGACCCAGTACTTC.

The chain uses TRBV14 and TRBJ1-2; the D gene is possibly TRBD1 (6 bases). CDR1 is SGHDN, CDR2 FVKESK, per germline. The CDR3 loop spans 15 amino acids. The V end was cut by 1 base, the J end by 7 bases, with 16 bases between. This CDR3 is CASSQVASGVRGYTF. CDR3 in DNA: TGTGCCAGCAGCCAAGTGGCGTCAGGGGTCCGTGGCTACACCTTC.

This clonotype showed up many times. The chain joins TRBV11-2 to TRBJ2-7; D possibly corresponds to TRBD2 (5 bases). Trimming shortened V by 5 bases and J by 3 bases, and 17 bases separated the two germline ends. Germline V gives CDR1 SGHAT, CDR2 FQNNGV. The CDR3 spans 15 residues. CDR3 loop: CASSTSGLEFYEQYF. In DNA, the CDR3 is TGTGCCAGCAGCACCTCCGGACTGGAATTCTACGAGCAGTACTTC.

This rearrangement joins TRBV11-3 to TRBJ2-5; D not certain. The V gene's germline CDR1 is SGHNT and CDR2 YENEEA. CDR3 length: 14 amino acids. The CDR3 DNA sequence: TGTTTCAGCAGCTTAGACGGAGAAATAGAGACCCAGTACTTC. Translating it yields CFSSLDGEIETQYF.

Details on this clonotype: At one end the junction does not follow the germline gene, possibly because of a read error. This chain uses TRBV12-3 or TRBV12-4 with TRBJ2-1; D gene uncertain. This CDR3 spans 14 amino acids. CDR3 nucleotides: TGTGCCAGCCTCATAGCTCCCTCCGACAATGAGCAGTTCTTC. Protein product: CASLIAPSDNEQFF.

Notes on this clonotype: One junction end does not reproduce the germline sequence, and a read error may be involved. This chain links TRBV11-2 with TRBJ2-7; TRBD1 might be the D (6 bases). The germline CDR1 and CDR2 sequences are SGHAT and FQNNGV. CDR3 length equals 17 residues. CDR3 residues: CASSLESQGKGSYKQYF. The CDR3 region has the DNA TGTGCCAGCAGCTTGGAGTCCCAGGGGAAGGGGAGCTACAAGCAGTACTTC.

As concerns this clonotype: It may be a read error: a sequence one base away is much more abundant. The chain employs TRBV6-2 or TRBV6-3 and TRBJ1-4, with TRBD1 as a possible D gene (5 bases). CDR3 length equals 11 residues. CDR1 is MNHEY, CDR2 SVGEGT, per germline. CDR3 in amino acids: CASSNGGKMFF. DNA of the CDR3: TGTGCCAGCAGCAACGGGGGAAAAATGTTTTTT.

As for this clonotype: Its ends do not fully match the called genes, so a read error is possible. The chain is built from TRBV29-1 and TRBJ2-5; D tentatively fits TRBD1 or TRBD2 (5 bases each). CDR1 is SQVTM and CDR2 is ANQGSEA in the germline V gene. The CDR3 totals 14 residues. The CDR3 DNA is TGCAGCGCGCAGGGTCACGGGACCACAGAGACCCAGTGCTTC. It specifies CSAQGHGTTETQCF. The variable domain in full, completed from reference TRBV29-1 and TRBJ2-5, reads SAVISQKPSRDICQRGTSLTIQCQVDSQVTMMFWYRQQPGQSLTLIATANQGSEATYESGFVIDKFPISRPNLTFSTLTVSNMSPEDSSIYLCSAQGHGTTETQCFGPGTRLLVL.

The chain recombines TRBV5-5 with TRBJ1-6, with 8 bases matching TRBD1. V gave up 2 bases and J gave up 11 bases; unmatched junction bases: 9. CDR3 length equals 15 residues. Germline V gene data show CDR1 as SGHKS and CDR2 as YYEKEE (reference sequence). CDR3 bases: TGTGCCAGCAGCTTACTAGCGACAGGGGTTCCACCCCTCCACTTT. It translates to CASSLLATGVPPLHF. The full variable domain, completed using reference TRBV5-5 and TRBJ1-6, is DAGVTQSPTHLIKTRGQQVTLRCSPISGHKSVSWYQQVLGQGPQFIFQYYEKEERGRGNFPDRFSARQFPNYSSELNVNALLLGDSALYLCASSLLATGVPPLHFGNGTRLTVT.

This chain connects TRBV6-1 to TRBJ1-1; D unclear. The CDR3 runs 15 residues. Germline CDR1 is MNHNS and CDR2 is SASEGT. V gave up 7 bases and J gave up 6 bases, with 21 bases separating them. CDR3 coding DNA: TGTGCCAGCATCCCCCTTGGGGAAAAATACGCTGAAGCTTTCTTT. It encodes CASIPLGEKYAEAFF.

CDR3 protein: CASSTRGDQEETQYF. The CDR3 bases are TGTGCCAGCAGTACTAGGGGCGATCAGGAAGAGACCCAGTACTTC. This chain uses TRBV12-3 or TRBV12-4 with TRBJ2-5; D may match TRBD1 or TRBD2 (5 bases each). With 5 bases removed from V and 3 bases from J, the gap between germline ends came to 16 bases. This CDR3 is 15 amino acids long.

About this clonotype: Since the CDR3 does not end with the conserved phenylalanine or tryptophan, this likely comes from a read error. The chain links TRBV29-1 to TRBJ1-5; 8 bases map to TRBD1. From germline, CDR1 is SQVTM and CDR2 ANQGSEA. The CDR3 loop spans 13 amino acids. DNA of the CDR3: TGCAGTACCACCGGACAGGGTGATCAGCCCCAGCATTCT. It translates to CSTTGQGDQPQHS.